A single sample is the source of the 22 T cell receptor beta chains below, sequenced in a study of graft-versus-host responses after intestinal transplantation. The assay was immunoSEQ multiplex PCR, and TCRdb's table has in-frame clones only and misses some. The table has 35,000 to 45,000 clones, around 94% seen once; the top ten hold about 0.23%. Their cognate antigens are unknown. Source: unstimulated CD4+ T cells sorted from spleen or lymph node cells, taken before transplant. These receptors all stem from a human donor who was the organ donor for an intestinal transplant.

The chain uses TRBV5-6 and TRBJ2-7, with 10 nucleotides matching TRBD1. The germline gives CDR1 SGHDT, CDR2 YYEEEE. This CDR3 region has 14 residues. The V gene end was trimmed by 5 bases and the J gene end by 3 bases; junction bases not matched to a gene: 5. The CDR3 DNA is TGTGCCAGCAGGGGGACAGGGGTTTACTACGAGCAGTACTTC. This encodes CASRGTGVYYEQYF. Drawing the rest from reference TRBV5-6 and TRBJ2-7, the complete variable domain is DAGVTQSPTHLIKTRGQQVTLRCSPKSGHDTVSWYQQALGQGPQFIFQYYEEEERQRGNFPDRFSGHQFPNYSSELNVNALLLGDSALYLCASRGTGVYYEQYFGPGTRLTVT.

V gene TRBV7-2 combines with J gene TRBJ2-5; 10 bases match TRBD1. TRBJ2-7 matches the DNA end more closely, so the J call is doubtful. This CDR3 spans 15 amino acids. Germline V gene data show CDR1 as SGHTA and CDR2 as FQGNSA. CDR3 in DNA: TGTGCCAGCAGCCGGACGGGACAGGGGTTATACGAGCAGTACTTC. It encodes CASSRTGQGLYEQYF.

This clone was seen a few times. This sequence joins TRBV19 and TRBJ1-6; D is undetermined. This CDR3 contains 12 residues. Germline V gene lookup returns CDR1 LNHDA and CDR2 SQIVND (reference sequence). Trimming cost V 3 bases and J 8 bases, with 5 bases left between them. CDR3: CASSIRYSPLHF. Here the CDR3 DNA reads TGTGCCAGTAGTATTCGGTATTCACCCCTCCACTTT. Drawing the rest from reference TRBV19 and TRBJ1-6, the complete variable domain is DGGITQSPKYLFRKEGQNVTLSCEQNLNHDAMYWYRQDPGQGLRLIYYSQIVNDFQKGDIAEGYSVSREKKESFPLTVTSAQKNPTAFYLCASSIRYSPLHFGNGTRLTVT.

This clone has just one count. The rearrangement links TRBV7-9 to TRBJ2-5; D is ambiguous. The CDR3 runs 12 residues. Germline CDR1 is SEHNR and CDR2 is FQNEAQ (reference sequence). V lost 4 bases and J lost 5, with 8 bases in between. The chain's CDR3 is CASSSIRETQYF. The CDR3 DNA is TGTGCCAGCAGCTCGATAAGGGAGACCCAGTACTTC.

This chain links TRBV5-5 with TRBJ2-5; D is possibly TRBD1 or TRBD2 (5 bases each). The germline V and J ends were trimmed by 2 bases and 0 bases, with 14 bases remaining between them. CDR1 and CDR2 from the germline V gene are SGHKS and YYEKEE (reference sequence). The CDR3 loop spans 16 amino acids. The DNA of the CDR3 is TGTGCCAGCAGCTTAACGCTCCGGGACGACCAAGAGACCCAGTACTTC. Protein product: CASSLTLRDDQETQYF. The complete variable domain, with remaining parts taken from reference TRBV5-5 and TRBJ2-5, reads DAGVTQSPTHLIKTRGQQVTLRCSPISGHKSVSWYQQVLGQGPQFIFQYYEKEERGRGNFPDRFSARQFPNYSSELNVNALLLGDSALYLCASSLTLRDDQETQYFGPGTRLLVL.

DNA of the CDR3: TGTGCCATCAGTGGGGGACAGGGGGCGTCCTACAATGAGCAGTTCTTC. The encoded protein is CAISGGQGASYNEQFF. The chain has TRBV10-3 and TRBJ2-1, with 12 positions matching TRBD1. J gave up 1 base and V 4 bases, and 2 bases lay outside the gene matches. CDR3 length equals 16 residues. Germline assignment: CDR1 ENHRY and CDR2 SYGVKD.

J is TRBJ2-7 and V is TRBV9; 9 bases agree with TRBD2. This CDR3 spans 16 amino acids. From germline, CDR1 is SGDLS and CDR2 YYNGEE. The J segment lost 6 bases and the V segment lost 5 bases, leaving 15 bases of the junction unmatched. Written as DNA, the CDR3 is TGTGCCAGCAGTGTCGGGCTAGCGGGGACCATTTCCGAGCAGTACTTC. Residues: CASSVGLAGTISEQYF.

CDR3 sequence: CASSPGLAGVTDTQYF. For the CDR3, the DNA is TGTGCCAGCAGCCCCGGACTAGCGGGCGTCACAGATACGCAGTATTTT. The chain couples TRBV5-8 to TRBJ2-3; TRBD2 matches 11 bases. CDR1 SGHTS and CDR2 YDEGEE come from the germline V gene. There are 16 residues in the CDR3. V lost 4 bases to trimming and J lost 2 bases; unmatched junction nucleotides: 6.

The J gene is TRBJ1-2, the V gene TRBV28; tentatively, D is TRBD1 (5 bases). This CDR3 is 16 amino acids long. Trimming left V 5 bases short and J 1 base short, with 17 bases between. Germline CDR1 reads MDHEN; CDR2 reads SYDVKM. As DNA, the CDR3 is TGTGCCAGCAGTACGTCCGGGGGGATACTTAACTATGGCTACACCTTC. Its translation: CASSTSGGILNYGYTF.

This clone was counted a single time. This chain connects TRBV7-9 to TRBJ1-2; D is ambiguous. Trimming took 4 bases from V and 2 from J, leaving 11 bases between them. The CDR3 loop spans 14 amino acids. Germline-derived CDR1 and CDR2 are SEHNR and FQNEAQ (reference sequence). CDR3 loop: CASSSWSVNYGYTF. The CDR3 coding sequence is TGTGCCAGCAGCTCCTGGAGCGTGAACTATGGCTACACCTTC. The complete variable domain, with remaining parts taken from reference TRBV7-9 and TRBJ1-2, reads DTGVSQNPRHKITKRGQNVTFRCDPISEHNRLYWYRQTLGQGPEFLTYFQNEAQLEKSRLLSDRFSAERPKGSFSTLEIQRTEQGDSAMYLCASSSWSVNYGYTFGSGTRLTVV.

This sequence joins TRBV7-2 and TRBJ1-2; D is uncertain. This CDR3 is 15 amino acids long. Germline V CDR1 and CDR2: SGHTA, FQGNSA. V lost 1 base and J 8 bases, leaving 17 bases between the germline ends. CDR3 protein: CASSLDNGVLGGYTF. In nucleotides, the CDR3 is TGTGCCAGCAGCTTAGATAACGGGGTCCTGGGCGGCTACACCTTC.

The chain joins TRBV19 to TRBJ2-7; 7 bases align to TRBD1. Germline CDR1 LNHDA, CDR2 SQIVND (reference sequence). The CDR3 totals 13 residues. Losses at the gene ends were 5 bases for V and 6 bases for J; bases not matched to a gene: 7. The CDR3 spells CASSVDRVGEQYF. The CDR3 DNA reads TGTGCCAGTAGTGTCGACAGGGTGGGCGAGCAGTACTTC.

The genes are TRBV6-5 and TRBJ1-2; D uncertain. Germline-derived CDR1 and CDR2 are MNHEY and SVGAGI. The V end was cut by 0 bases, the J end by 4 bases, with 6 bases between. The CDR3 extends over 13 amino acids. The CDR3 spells CASSYSKSYGYTF. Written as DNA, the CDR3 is TGTGCCAGCAGTTACTCGAAGAGCTATGGCTACACCTTC.

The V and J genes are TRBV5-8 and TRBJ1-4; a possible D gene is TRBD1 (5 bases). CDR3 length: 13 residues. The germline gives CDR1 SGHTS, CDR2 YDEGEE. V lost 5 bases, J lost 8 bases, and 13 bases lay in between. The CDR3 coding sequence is TGTGCCAGCAGTCAGGGTACGGAGGAAAAACTGTTTTTT. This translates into CASSQGTEEKLFF.

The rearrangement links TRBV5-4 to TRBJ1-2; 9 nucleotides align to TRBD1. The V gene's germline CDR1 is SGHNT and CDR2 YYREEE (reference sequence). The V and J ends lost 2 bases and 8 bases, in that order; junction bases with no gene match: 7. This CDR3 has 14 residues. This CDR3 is CASSLLGQGGGYTF. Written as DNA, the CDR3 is TGTGCCAGCAGCTTACTGGGACAGGGAGGGGGCTACACCTTC.

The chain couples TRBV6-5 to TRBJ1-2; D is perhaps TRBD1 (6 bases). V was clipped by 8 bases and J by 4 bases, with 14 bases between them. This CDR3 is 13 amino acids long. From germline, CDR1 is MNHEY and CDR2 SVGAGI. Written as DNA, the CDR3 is TGTGCCAGCGGAGGGGGGCTGGGCTATGGCTACACCTTC. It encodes CASGGGLGYGYTF.

CDR3 coding DNA: TGTGCCAGCAGCAGGGCTCCCTCGGACAATGAGCAGTTCTTC. It yields the protein CASSRAPSDNEQFF. The chain links TRBV7-9 to TRBJ2-1; no definite D call. The V end lost 5 bases, the J end lost 5 bases, and 13 bases lay between the germline ends. CDR1 and CDR2 (germline): SEHNR, FQNEAQ (reference sequence). The CDR3 has 14 residues.

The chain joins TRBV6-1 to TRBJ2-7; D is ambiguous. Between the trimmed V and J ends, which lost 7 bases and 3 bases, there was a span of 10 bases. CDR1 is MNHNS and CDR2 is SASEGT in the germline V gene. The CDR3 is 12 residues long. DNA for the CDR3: TGTGCCAGCACTGGTCAGAGCTACGAGCAGTACTTC. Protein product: CASTGQSYEQYF.

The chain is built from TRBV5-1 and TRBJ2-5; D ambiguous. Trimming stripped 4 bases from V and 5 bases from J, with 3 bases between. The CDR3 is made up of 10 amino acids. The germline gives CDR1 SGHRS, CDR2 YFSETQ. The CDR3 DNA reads TGCGCCAGCAGCGACGAGACCCAGTACTTC. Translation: CASSDETQYF.

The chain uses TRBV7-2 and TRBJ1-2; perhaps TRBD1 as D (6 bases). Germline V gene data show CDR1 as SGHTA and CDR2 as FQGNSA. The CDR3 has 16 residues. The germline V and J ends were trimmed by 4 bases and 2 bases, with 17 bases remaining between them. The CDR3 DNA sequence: TGTGCCAGCAGCTCATATAACAGGGTTAACAACTATGGCTACACCTTC. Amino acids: CASSSYNRVNNYGYTF.

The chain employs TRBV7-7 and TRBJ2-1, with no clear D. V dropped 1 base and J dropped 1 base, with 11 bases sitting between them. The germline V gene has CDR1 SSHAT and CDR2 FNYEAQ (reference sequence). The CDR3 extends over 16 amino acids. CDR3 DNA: TGTGCCAGCAGCTTAGGTACCGATTCTTCCTACAATGAGCAGTTCTTC. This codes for CASSLGTDSSYNEQFF. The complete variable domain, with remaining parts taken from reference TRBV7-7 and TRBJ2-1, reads GAGVSQSPRYKVTKRGQDVTLRCDPISSHATLYWYQQALGQGPEFLTYFNYEAQPDKSGLPSDRFSAERPEGSISTLTIQRTEQRDSAMYRCASSLGTDSSYNEQFFGPGTRLTVL.

The CDR3 sequence is CASSLTAKNIQYF. In DNA, the CDR3 is TGCGCCAGCAGCTTGACAGCCAAAAACATTCAGTACTTC. This chain connects TRBV5-1 to TRBJ2-4; D is unclear. V lost 1 base, J lost 0 bases, and 2 bases lay in between. There are 13 residues in the CDR3. Germline V gene lookup returns CDR1 SGHRS and CDR2 YFSETQ.